The 25 T cell receptor beta chains below were found in one sample sequenced in a study of glioma-infiltrating T cells after dendritic cell vaccination. The repertoire was sequenced with immunoSEQ multiplex PCR; TCRdb's copy has only in-frame clones and lacks some. The sample includes approximately 82,000 clones, roughly 90% of them seen just once. The source material was blood, sampled before dendritic cell vaccination. The receptor set was obtained from a human donor with glioblastoma.

The chain has TRBV27 and TRBJ2-3; 8 bases agree with TRBD2. Germline V gene sequence: CDR1 MNHEY, CDR2 SMNVEV (reference sequence). The CDR3 is 16 amino acids. Losses at the gene ends were 5 bases for V and 0 bases for J; bases not matched to a gene: 7. The CDR3 loop reads CASSLTAGASTDTQYF. Here the CDR3 DNA reads TGTGCCAGCAGTCTTACAGCGGGAGCTAGCACAGATACGCAGTATTTT.

The chain carries TRBV9 and TRBJ1-1, with D perhaps matching TRBD1 (6 bases). V lost 3 bases, J lost 0 bases, and 6 bases lay in between. The CDR3 loop spans 13 amino acids. From germline, CDR1 is SGDLS and CDR2 YYNGEE. The CDR3, as DNA: TGTGCCAGCAGCGCAGGGGTGAACACTGAAGCTTTCTTT. It specifies CASSAGVNTEAFF.

This chain links TRBV29-1 with TRBJ1-1, with D perhaps TRBD1 (5 bases). The CDR3 runs to 13 residues. The germline V and J ends were trimmed by 6 bases and 6 bases, with 17 bases remaining between them. Germline V gene sequence: CDR1 SQVTM, CDR2 ANQGSEA. This CDR3 reads CSVNGGARAEAFF. The CDR3 DNA follows: TGCAGCGTCAATGGAGGGGCTAGGGCTGAAGCTTTCTTT.

The rearrangement joins TRBV11-3 to TRBJ1-2; no definite D call. The CDR3 length is 13 residues. Germline CDR1 SGHNT, CDR2 YENEEA. V lost 1 base and J 6 bases, leaving 9 bases between the germline ends. CDR3 nucleotides: TGTGCCAGCAGCTTAGCACAGAGTCATGGCTACACCTTC. It yields the protein CASSLAQSHGYTF.

The chain joins TRBV19 to TRBJ1-5; weak D call: TRBD1 (5 bases). The ends were cut back, 0 bases at V and 9 bases at J, with 12 bases in the middle. CDR3 length: 14 residues. CDR1 and CDR2 from the germline V gene are LNHDA and SQIVND (reference sequence). Here the CDR3 reads CASSIDRQGRPQHF. The DNA of the CDR3 is TGTGCCAGTAGTATAGATCGGCAGGGCAGGCCCCAGCATTTT.

The rearrangement links TRBV29-1 to TRBJ2-3, with 8 bases that match TRBD2. The CDR3 has 15 residues. The trim removed 2 bases at V and 5 bases at J, leaving 9 bases unmatched. Germline V CDR1 and CDR2: SQVTM, ANQGSEA. The CDR3 sequence: CSVERSGRIGDTQYF. As DNA, the CDR3 is TGCAGCGTTGAACGAAGCGGGAGAATAGGAGATACGCAGTATTTT.

This sequence joins TRBV5-1 and TRBJ1-6, with D possibly TRBD1 on 6 matching bases. CDR3 length: 13 residues. From germline, CDR1 is SGHRS and CDR2 YFSETQ. V lost 6 bases and J lost 8, with 12 bases in between. CDR3 nucleotide sequence: TGCGCCAGCAAACAGGGTACGGATTCACCCCTCCACTTT. Its protein product is CASKQGTDSPLHF.

The rearrangement links TRBV30 to TRBJ2-2, with TRBD1 identical over 7 bases. J lost 4 bases, V lost 4 bases, and 3 bases had no gene match. The germline V gene encodes CDR1 GTSNPN and CDR2 SVGIG (reference sequence). This CDR3 region has 13 residues. In DNA, the CDR3 is TGTGCCTGGAAGACAGGGCCCACCGGGGAGCTGTTTTTT. Translated: CAWKTGPTGELFF.

In DNA form, the CDR3 reads TGTGCCAGCAGGCGACTAGCGGCCGCCTACGAGCAGTACTTC. This codes for CASRRLAAAYEQYF. The chain has TRBV6-6 and TRBJ2-7; 9 bases agree with TRBD2. The CDR3 spans 14 residues. Trimming at V came to 6 bases and at J to 2 bases, leaving 5 bases not matched to a gene. In germline, CDR1 is MNHNY, CDR2 SVGAGI (reference sequence).

The rearrangement links TRBV5-1 to TRBJ2-3, with D possibly being TRBD1 (5 bases). The length of the CDR3 is 15 residues. With 0 bases removed from V and 1 base from J, the gap between germline ends came to 9 bases. Per germline, CDR1 SGHRS and CDR2 YFSETQ. The CDR3 protein is CASSLAQGGTDTQYF. For the CDR3, the DNA is TGCGCCAGCAGCTTGGCCCAGGGCGGCACAGATACGCAGTATTTT.

The chain uses TRBV27 and TRBJ2-3; the match to TRBD2 covers 8 bases. CDR1 MNHEY and CDR2 SMNVEV come from the germline V gene (reference sequence). This CDR3 has 16 amino acids. V was pared by 5 bases and J by 0 bases, with 7 bases of the junction left unmatched. The CDR3 sequence: CASSVTSGASTDTQYF. DNA for the CDR3: TGTGCCAGCAGTGTCACTAGCGGAGCTAGCACAGATACGCAGTATTTT.

The rearrangement joins TRBV5-1 to TRBJ2-2; 7 nucleotides match TRBD1. The V segment lost 4 bases and the J segment 8 bases; nucleotides outside the gene matches: 11. The CDR3 is 15 amino acids. Germline loops: CDR1 SGHRS, CDR2 YFSETQ. CDR3 loop: CASSVDYRGTGELFF. In DNA, the CDR3 is TGCGCCAGCAGCGTTGATTACAGGGGAACGGGGGAGCTGTTTTTT.

Comment on this clone: Compared with germline, one end of the junction differs, possibly owing to a read error. Other DNA sequences in the same sample also yield this CDR3. The gene calls are TRBV4-2 and TRBJ1-6; 7 positions match TRBD1. This CDR3 is 14 amino acids long. Per germline, CDR1 LGHNA and CDR2 YNFKEQ. The CDR3 nucleotides read TGTGCCAGCAGCCAAGAGACAGGGAATTCCCCCCTCCACTTT. It yields the protein CASSQETGNSPLHF.

The chain links TRBV4-2 to TRBJ2-3, with 8 bases matching TRBD2. Germline CDR1 and CDR2: LGHNA and YNFKEQ. The V and J ends lost 1 base and 6 bases, in that order; junction bases with no gene match: 6. The CDR3 is made up of 15 amino acids. This chain's CDR3 is CASSQARGGPDTQYF. The CDR3 nucleotides read TGTGCCAGCAGCCAAGCCCGGGGGGGCCCCGATACGCAGTATTTT.

The gene calls are TRBV7-3 and TRBJ1-1; 8 bases fit TRBD1. The V segment lost 5 bases and the J segment 4 bases; nucleotides outside the gene matches: 18. The CDR3 has 18 amino acids. Germline V CDR1 and CDR2: SGHTA, FQGTGA. CDR3 coding DNA: TGTGCCAGCAGCCCAAGCCCTGGCAGGGGGCTTTTTGGCACTGAAGCTTTCTTT. It encodes CASSPSPGRGLFGTEAFF.

V gene TRBV29-1 combines with J gene TRBJ1-1; D not resolved. This CDR3 is built from 11 residues. Trimming took off 5 bases at V and 7 bases at J, with 11 bases between the two ends. Germline V gene lookup returns CDR1 SQVTM and CDR2 ANQGSEA. The CDR3, as DNA: TGCAGCGTTACCGACACGTTTGAAGCTTTCTTT. Protein: CSVTDTFEAFF.

The chain joins TRBV2 to TRBJ1-1, with 7 bases matching TRBD1. Germline values: CDR1 SNHLY, CDR2 FYNNEI. The junction had 7 bases not matched to a gene; V was cut back by 5 bases and J by 4 bases. The CDR3 runs to 14 residues. The CDR3: CASSHDRAGTEAFF. DNA of the CDR3: TGTGCCAGCAGTCATGACAGGGCGGGCACTGAAGCTTTCTTT.

The chain combines TRBV5-1 with TRBJ1-1, with D uncertain. The CDR3 sequence is 14 residues long. V lost 2 bases, J lost 1 base, and 9 bases lay in between. CDR1 is SGHRS and CDR2 is YFSETQ in the germline V gene. The CDR3 protein is CASSFAGENTEAFF. For the CDR3, the DNA is TGCGCCAGCAGCTTCGCCGGGGAGAACACTGAAGCTTTCTTT.

This chain links TRBV5-1 with TRBJ1-1, with a tentative D call TRBD1 (6 bases). This CDR3 comprises 15 residues. V shed 0 bases and J shed 5 bases, with 14 bases lying between them. Looked up from germline, CDR1 is SGHRS and CDR2 is YFSETQ. The CDR3 DNA reads as TGCGCCAGCAGCTTGGAGGGGGTGGAAGGGACTGAAGCTTTCTTT. Residues: CASSLEGVEGTEAFF.

The chain links TRBV11-2 to TRBJ2-7; weak D call: TRBD2 (5 bases). The CDR3 covers 13 residues. With 4 bases removed from V and 3 bases from J, the gap between germline ends came to 10 bases. CDR1 and CDR2 (germline): SGHAT, FQNNGV. The CDR3 nucleotides read TGTGCCAGCAGCTCCCAGCGGTTCTACGAGCAGTACTTC. Translation gives CASSSQRFYEQYF.

The rearrangement joins TRBV7-9 to TRBJ2-3, with TRBD2 identical over 11 bases. This CDR3 contains 16 residues. Germline V CDR1 and CDR2: SEHNR, FQNEAQ (reference sequence). With V trimmed by 4 bases and J by 4 bases, 7 bases remained unmatched. The CDR3 DNA sequence: TGTGCCAGCAGCTCTCCGGGACTAGCGGTTTCAGATACGCAGTATTTT. Translation gives CASSSPGLAVSDTQYF.

The chain recombines TRBV13 with TRBJ2-7; 11 bases align to TRBD2. Looked up from germline, CDR1 is PRHDT and CDR2 is FYEKMQ (reference sequence). Trimming cost V 5 bases and J 0 bases; bases outside gene matches: 6. The CDR3 length is 16 residues. The CDR3 DNA reads as TGTGCCAGCAGCCCCCGGACTAGCGGGCCCTCCTACGAGCAGTACTTC. Translating gives CASSPRTSGPSYEQYF.

This sequence joins TRBV7-8 and TRBJ2-7; no clear D. Per the germline V gene, CDR1 is SGHVS and CDR2 is FQNEAQ. V lost 3 bases and J 7 bases, leaving 16 bases between the germline ends. This CDR3 comprises 14 residues. The CDR3 DNA reads as TGTGCCAGCAGCTTTCGTCGGGTGTCTGGGGAGCAGTACTTC. It is translated as CASSFRRVSGEQYF.

The chain uses TRBV29-1 and TRBJ1-1; D is possibly TRBD1 (5 bases). The CDR3 is 13 amino acids. Germline loops: CDR1 SQVTM, CDR2 ANQGSEA. V was trimmed by 7 bases and J by 4 bases, leaving 16 bases between them. CDR3 coding DNA: TGCAGCGCCCTGGGGGAGGAGGTCACTGAAGCTTTCTTT. Protein sequence: CSALGEEVTEAFF.

V gene TRBV5-1 combines with J gene TRBJ1-1; 8 nucleotides line up with TRBD1. The germline gives CDR1 SGHRS, CDR2 YFSETQ. CDR3 size: 15 residues. Germline trimming cut 2 bases from V and 5 bases from J; bases unmatched to any gene: 8. CDR3 DNA sequence: TGCGCCAGCAGCTTAATTGGACAGGGAAAAACTGAAGCTTTCTTT. Translation gives CASSLIGQGKTEAFF.